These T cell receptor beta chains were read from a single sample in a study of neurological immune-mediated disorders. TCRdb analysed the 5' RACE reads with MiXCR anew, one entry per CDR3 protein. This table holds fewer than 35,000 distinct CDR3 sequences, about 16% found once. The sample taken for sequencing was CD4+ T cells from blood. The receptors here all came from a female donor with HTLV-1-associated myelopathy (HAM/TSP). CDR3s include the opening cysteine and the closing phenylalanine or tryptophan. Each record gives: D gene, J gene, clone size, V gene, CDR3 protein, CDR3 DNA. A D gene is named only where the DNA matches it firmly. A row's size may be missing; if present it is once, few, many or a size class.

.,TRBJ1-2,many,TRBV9,CASSPTSSDNGYTF,TGTGCCAGCAGCCCTACGAGCAGCGATAATGGCTACACCTTC
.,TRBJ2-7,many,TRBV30,CAWTQPGVGEQYF,TGTGCCTGGACACAACCAGGGGTCGGCGAGCAGTACTTC
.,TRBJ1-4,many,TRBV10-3,CAIRPEGSEKLFF,TGTGCCATCAGGCCCGAGGGCAGTGAAAAACTGTTTTTT
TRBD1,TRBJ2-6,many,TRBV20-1,CSAGAGTGLAGANVLTF,TGCAGTGCCGGGGCCGGGACAGGGTTAGCTGGGGCCAACGTCCTGACTTTC
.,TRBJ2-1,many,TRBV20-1,CSAKGDSYNEQFF,TGCAGTGCTAAAGGGGACTCCTACAATGAGCAGTTCTTC
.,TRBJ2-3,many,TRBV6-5,CASKGPGIDTQYF,TGTGCCAGCAAAGGACCCGGGATAGATACGCAGTATTTT
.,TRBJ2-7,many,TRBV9,CASGRQFNEQYF,TGTGCCAGCGGGCGACAGTTCAACGAGCAGTACTTC
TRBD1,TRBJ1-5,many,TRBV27,CARGVGNWDRRGDSNQPQHF,TGTGCCAGGGGGGTGGGGAATTGGGACAGGAGGGGAGATAGCAATCAGCCCCAGCATTTT
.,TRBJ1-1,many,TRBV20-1,CSARKAKTVNTEAFF,TGCAGTGCGCGTAAAGCCAAGACAGTGAACACTGAAGCTTTCTTT
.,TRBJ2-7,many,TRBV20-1,CSAKRWNSYAQYF,TGCAGTGCCAAACGGTGGAATTCCTACGCGCAGTACTTC
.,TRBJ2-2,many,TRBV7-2,CASSLEYTGELFF,TGTGCCAGCAGCTTGGAGTACACCGGGGAGCTGTTTTTT
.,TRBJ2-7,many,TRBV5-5,CASSLTSSAYEQYF,TGTGCCAGCAGCTTGACAAGTTCGGCCTACGAGCAGTACTTC
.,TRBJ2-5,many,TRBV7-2,CASSFSTGNQETQYF,TGTGCCAGCAGCTTCTCCACAGGGAACCAAGAGACCCAGTACTTC
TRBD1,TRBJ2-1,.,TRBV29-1,CSVWTGGEQFF,TGCAGCGTCTGGACAGGGGGGGAGCAGTTCTTC
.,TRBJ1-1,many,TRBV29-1,CSVGEDTEAFF,TGCAGCGTTGGGGAGGACACTGAAGCTTTCTTT
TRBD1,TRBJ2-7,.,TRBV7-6,CASSLGSGTGVEQYF,TGTGCCAGCAGCTTAGGTTCAGGGACAGGGGTCGAGCAGTACTTC
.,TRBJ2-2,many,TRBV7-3,CASSPQGNTGELFF,TGTGCCAGCAGCCCCCAAGGGAACACCGGGGAGCTGTTTTTT
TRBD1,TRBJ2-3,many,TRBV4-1,CASSQSRGLDGTDTQYF,TGCGCCAGCAGCCAAAGCAGGGGGCTCGACGGGACAGATACGCAGTATTTT
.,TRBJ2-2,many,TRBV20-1,CSAPVEGRDGELFF,TGCAGTGCTCCGGTGGAGGGCCGGGACGGGGAGCTGTTTTTT
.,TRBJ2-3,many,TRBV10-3,CAIRPTSSRYTDTQYF,TGTGCCATCAGACCGACTAGTAGCCGATACACAGATACGCAGTATTTT
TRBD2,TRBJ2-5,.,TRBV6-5,CASSYNSGGSTETQYF,TGTGCCAGCAGTTACAATAGCGGGGGGAGCACAGAGACCCAGTACTTC
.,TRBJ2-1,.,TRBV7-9,CASRLQGGSLNEQFF,TGTGCCAGCAGGCTACAGGGGGGGTCCCTTAATGAGCAGTTCTTC
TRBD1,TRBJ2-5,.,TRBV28,CASSSNRTGTETQYF,TGTGCCAGCAGTTCTAATCGGACAGGGACGGAGACCCAGTACTTC
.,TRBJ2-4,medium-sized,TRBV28,CASSTLGGIGNIQYF,TGTGCCAGCAGTACCCTTGGAGGGATAGGAAACATTCAGTACTTC
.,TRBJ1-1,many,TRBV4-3,CASALRRGDTEAFF,TGCGCCAGCGCTCTACGACGGGGGGACACTGAAGCTTTCTTT
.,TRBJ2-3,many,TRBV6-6,CASSPRRGGGADTQYF,TGTGCCAGCAGTCCAAGAAGGGGGGGCGGCGCAGATACGCAGTATTTT
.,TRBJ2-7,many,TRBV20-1,CSAPGESMYEQYF,TGCAGTGCCCCCGGGGAATCGATGTACGAGCAGTACTTC
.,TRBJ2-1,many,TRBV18,CASSPLRDNEQFF,TGTGCCAGCTCACCCCTGCGCGACAATGAGCAGTTCTTC
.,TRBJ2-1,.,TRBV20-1,CSARVADNEQFF,TGCAGTGCTAGAGTAGCAGACAATGAGCAGTTCTTC
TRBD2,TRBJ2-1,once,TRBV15,CATSIDRASGGLNEQFF,TGTGCCACCAGCATAGATCGCGCTAGCGGGGGGTTGAATGAGCAGTTCTTC
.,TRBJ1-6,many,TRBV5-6,CASSLWGRTETSPLHF,TGTGCCAGCAGCTTGTGGGGGAGGACAGAGACATCACCCCTCCACTTT
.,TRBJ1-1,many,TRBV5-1,CASSLEQVDTEAFF,TGCGCCAGCAGCTTGGAACAGGTGGACACTGAAGCTTTCTTT
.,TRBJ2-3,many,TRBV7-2,CASSQDSDTQYF,TGTGCCAGCAGCCAGGACAGTGATACGCAGTATTTT
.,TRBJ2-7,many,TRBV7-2,CASSLRAFSSEQYF,TGTGCCAGCAGCTTGAGGGCATTTAGTTCCGAGCAGTACTTC
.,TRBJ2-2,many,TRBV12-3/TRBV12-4,CASSPGPGAGELFF,TGTGCCAGCAGTCCGGGACCAGGGGCCGGGGAGCTGTTTTTT
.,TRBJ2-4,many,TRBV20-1,CSAILRTEDIQYF,TGCAGTGCTATCCTCCGGACTGAAGACATTCAGTACTTC